One sample yielded the 15 T cell receptor beta chains listed below, sequenced in a study of T cell responses to AZD1222 COVID-19 vaccine (dated by TCRdb to 2020 to 2023). This sample's time point label indicates: baseline before first vaccination. Library preparation employed the immunoSEQ multiplex PCR assay. TCRdb holds this immuneACCESS table with in-frame rearrangements only. Some clones are missing; in checked studies, unresolved V genes explain under half, and the rest has no known cause. The sample includes under 200,000 clones, with 88% observed a single time. In total, the top ten clones hold more than 5.5% of the sample. The source material was peripheral blood, sampled on day 0 of AZD1222 vaccination. The receptors originated from an adult in good health.

The chain joins TRBV5-6 to TRBJ1-1; tentatively, D is TRBD1 (6 bases). Trimming cost V 4 bases and J 1 base, with 17 bases left between them. This CDR3 has 16 residues. The germline gives CDR1 SGHDT, CDR2 YYEEEE. DNA for the CDR3: TGTGCCAGCAGCACCTTTCTCTTGGACAGGAACACTGAAGCTTTCTTT. Translating it yields CASSTFLLDRNTEAFF.

The V call is TRBV5-1, the J call TRBJ1-1; D gene ambiguous. The CDR3 runs 12 residues. Germline CDR1 reads SGHRS; CDR2 reads YFSETQ. V lost 4 bases to trimming and J lost 7 bases, with 11 bases between them. CDR3 sequence (DNA): TGCGCCAGCAGCCAAAACCGGGGTGAAGCTTTCTTT. It codes for CASSQNRGEAFF. The whole variable domain, remainder taken from reference TRBV5-1 and TRBJ1-1, is KAGVTQTPRYLIKTRGQQVTLSCSPISGHRSVSWYQQTPGQGLQFLFEYFSETQRNKGNFPGRFSGRQFSNSRSEMNVSTLELGDSALYLCASSQNRGEAFFGQGTRLTVV.

This clone was observed a handful of times. The chain couples TRBV7-2 to TRBJ2-5; the match to TRBD1 covers 7 bases. The trim removed 4 bases at V and 4 bases at J, leaving 6 bases unmatched. The CDR3 has 14 residues. Germline-derived CDR1 and CDR2 are SGHTA and FQGNSA. DNA of the CDR3: TGTGCCAGCAGCTCGGGACAGCTTCCAGAGACCCAGTACTTC. Encoded protein: CASSSGQLPETQYF.

This rearrangement joins TRBV19 to TRBJ2-1; D might be TRBD2 (5 bases). The CDR3 spans 13 residues. Germline loops: CDR1 LNHDA, CDR2 SQIVND (reference sequence). Trimming took off 6 bases at V and 6 bases at J, with 12 bases between the two ends. This CDR3 is CASSSGVLNEQFF. As DNA, the CDR3 is TGTGCCAGTAGCTCCGGGGTACTCAATGAGCAGTTCTTC.

This clone was seen only a few times. The chain links TRBV27 to TRBJ1-2; 7 bases align to TRBD1. Germline assignment: CDR1 MNHEY and CDR2 SMNVEV (reference sequence). V trimming: 4 bases; J trimming: 0 bases; junction bases outside the gene matches: 2. The CDR3 sequence is 14 residues long. The CDR3: CASSWTGPNYGYTF. The CDR3 DNA is TGTGCCAGCAGTTGGACAGGACCTAACTATGGCTACACCTTC.

V usage is TRBV19 and J usage is TRBJ1-6; D remains unclear. V gave up 3 bases and J gave up 10 bases, with 13 bases separating them. This CDR3 region has 14 residues. Germline V gene sequence: CDR1 LNHDA, CDR2 SQIVND (reference sequence). CDR3 DNA: TGTGCCAGTAGTATCGGTGGTATTGAGTCACCCCTCCACTTT. Amino acids: CASSIGGIESPLHF.

The chain uses TRBV19 and TRBJ1-1; D is unresolved. CDR3 length: 11 amino acids. V shed 4 bases and J shed 7 bases, with 7 bases lying between them. Germline V gene data show CDR1 as LNHDA and CDR2 as SQIVND (reference sequence). This CDR3 reads CASSRAGEAFF. For the CDR3, the DNA is TGTGCCAGTAGTAGGGCAGGTGAAGCTTTCTTT.

The chain employs TRBV6-5 and TRBJ1-1, with D possibly TRBD1 on 6 matching bases. CDR3 length: 15 residues. V was trimmed by 6 bases and J by 0 bases, leaving 14 bases between them. Germline CDR1 is MNHEY and CDR2 is SVGAGI. Here the CDR3 reads CASSPGQGLNTEAFF. The CDR3 bases are TGTGCCAGCAGCCCAGGGCAGGGGCTGAACACTGAAGCTTTCTTT.

The rearrangement links TRBV6-5 to TRBJ2-5; D gene unclear. The CDR3 extends over 13 amino acids. The germline V gene has CDR1 MNHEY and CDR2 SVGAGI. With 2 bases removed from V and 5 bases from J, the gap between germline ends came to 9 bases. CDR3 protein: CASSYRVRETQYF. The CDR3 DNA follows: TGTGCCAGCAGTTACAGGGTCCGGGAGACCCAGTACTTC.

The genes are TRBV7-2 and TRBJ1-1, with D possibly being TRBD1 (5 bases). Per the germline V gene, CDR1 is SGHTA and CDR2 is FQGNSA. The CDR3 is 15 residues long. Trimming removed 5 bases from V and 4 bases from J, with 17 bases in between. CDR3 in DNA: TGTGCCAGCAGCCCCGTTGCGGGGCGACGCACTGAAGCTTTCTTT. It yields the protein CASSPVAGRRTEAFF.

The chain uses TRBV3-1 (or the pseudogene TRBV3-2) and TRBJ2-7; tentatively, D is TRBD2 (5 bases). The CDR3 runs 14 residues. Germline values: CDR1 LGHDT, CDR2 YNNKEL (reference sequence). V dropped 4 bases and J dropped 0 bases, with 10 bases sitting between them. CDR3 nucleotide sequence: TGTGCCAGCAGCCCGAGCGGATACTCCTACGAGCAGTACTTC. Translated, it gives CASSPSGYSYEQYF.

This sequence joins TRBV6-5 and TRBJ1-1, with D tentatively TRBD1 (5 bases). The germline V gene has CDR1 MNHEY and CDR2 SVGAGI. CDR3 size: 12 residues. Trimming took 11 bases from V and 7 from J, leaving 17 bases between them. This CDR3 is CAASGRDGEAFF. CDR3 nucleotide sequence: TGTGCCGCCAGCGGTCGGGACGGTGAAGCTTTCTTT.

Only one count was recorded for this clone. Here the CDR3 DNA reads TGTGCCAGCAGCTCCGAGGGGACAGGGGGCTTTCCCACTGAAGCTTTCTTT. It codes for CASSSEGTGGFPTEAFF. The rearrangement links TRBV5-4 to TRBJ1-1, with 12 bases lining up with TRBD1. This CDR3 is 17 amino acids long. The V gene's germline CDR1 is SGHNT and CDR2 YYREEE (reference sequence). V lost 3 bases to trimming and J lost 4 bases; unmatched junction nucleotides: 10.

The chain recombines TRBV5-5 with TRBJ2-3; 8 bases align to TRBD1. The CDR3 has 16 residues. The V segment lost 3 bases and the J segment 0 bases; nucleotides outside the gene matches: 6. The germline V gene has CDR1 SGHKS and CDR2 YYEKEE (reference sequence). DNA of the CDR3: TGTGCCAGCAGCTGGTCGGGACAGGCTAGCACAGATACGCAGTATTTT. This encodes CASSWSGQASTDTQYF.

A few counts support this clone. An end of the junction does not agree with germline; a read error may underlie this. The chain recombines TRBV7-7 with TRBJ2-7; weak D call: TRBD1 (5 bases). Germline V gives CDR1 SSHAT, CDR2 FNYEAQ (reference sequence). The CDR3 loop spans 16 amino acids. CDR3 in DNA: TGTGCTAGCAGTCATTTCAGGACAATTGACTCCTACGAGCAGTACTTC. The encoded protein is CASSHFRTIDSYEQYF.